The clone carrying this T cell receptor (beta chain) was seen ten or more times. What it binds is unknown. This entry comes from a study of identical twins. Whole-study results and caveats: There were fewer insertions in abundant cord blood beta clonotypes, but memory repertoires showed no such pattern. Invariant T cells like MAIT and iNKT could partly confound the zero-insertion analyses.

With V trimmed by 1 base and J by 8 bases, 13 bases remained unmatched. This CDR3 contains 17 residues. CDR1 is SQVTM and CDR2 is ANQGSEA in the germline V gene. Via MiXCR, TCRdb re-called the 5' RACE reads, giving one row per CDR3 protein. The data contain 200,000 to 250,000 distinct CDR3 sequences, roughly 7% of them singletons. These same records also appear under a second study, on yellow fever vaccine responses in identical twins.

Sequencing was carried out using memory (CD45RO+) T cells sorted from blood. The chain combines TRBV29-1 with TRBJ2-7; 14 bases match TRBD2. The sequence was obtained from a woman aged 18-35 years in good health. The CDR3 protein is CSVEGPGLAGDSYKQYF. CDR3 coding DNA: TGCAGCGTTGAAGGGCCGGGACTAGCGGGAGATTCGTATAAGCAGTACTTC.